What follows are 27 T cell receptor beta chains derived from one specimen sequenced in a study of glioma-infiltrating T cells. TCR alpha and beta CDR3 regions were amplified from RNA using iRepertoire nested multiplex PCR. TCRdb called the multiplex PCR reads again in MiXCR, with one record for every CDR3 protein. The data hold 1,500 to 2,000 distinct CDR3 sequences, with around 27% observed a single time. The sequencing sample was made of glioma tissue, nonneoplastic brain tissue, or PBMCs (not recorded which). The receptors here all came from a human donor with low-grade glioma or glioblastoma, undergoing nonglioma brain surgery, or in good health (not recorded which).

This clonotype is judged medium-sized (0.01 to 0.1%). The CDR3 nucleotides read TGTGCCAGCAGTCTTAGCGGGAGGATCACCTACGAGCAGTACTTC. Amino acids: CASSLSGRITYEQYF. The V and J genes are TRBV28 and TRBJ2-7; 10 bases match TRBD2. Germline V gives CDR1 MDHEN, CDR2 SYDVKM. The CDR3 length is 15 residues. After removal of 5 bases from V and 2 bases from J, the junction contained 6 bases not matched to a gene. The variable domain in full, completed from reference TRBV28 and TRBJ2-7, reads DVKVTQSSRYLVKRTGEKVFLECVQDMDHENMFWYRQDPGLGLRLIYFSYDVKMKEKGDIPEGYSVSREKKERFSLILESASTNQTSMYLCASSLSGRITYEQYFGPGTRLTVT.

Of note for this clonotype: It may be a read error: a sequence one base away is much more abundant. The gene calls are TRBV28 and TRBJ2-1; no definite D call. Germline V gene lookup returns CDR1 MDHEN and CDR2 SYDVKM. The CDR3 runs 15 residues. V was trimmed by 3 bases and J by 6 bases, leaving 15 bases between them. The CDR3 DNA reads as TGTGCCAGCAGTTTTAGGGTGGGAACCTGCAATGAGCAGTTCTTC. This sequence encodes CASSFRVGTCNEQFF.

This clonotype is medium-sized (0.01 to 0.1%) by share. This rearrangement joins TRBV6-1 to TRBJ2-7, with 9 bases that match TRBD1. V lost 2 bases, J lost 3 bases, and 5 bases stayed unmatched. The V gene's germline CDR1 is MNHNS and CDR2 SASEGT. This CDR3 has 15 residues. The CDR3 loop reads CASSEYTGGLYEQYF. The CDR3 DNA is TGTGCCAGCAGTGAATATACAGGGGGCCTCTACGAGCAGTACTTC.

This clonotype is termed medium-sized (0.01 to 0.1%). The chain joins TRBV5-1 to TRBJ1-2; D perhaps matches TRBD1 (5 bases). CDR3 length: 13 residues. Trimming took 0 bases from V and 5 from J, leaving 8 bases between them. CDR1 and CDR2 (germline): SGHRS, YFSETQ. The CDR3 region has the DNA TGCGCCAGCAGCTTGGACGACAGTTATGGCTACACCTTC. Translating it yields CASSLDDSYGYTF.

This clonotype is large within its sample. This chain links TRBV28 with TRBJ1-6; D remains ambiguous. V dropped 3 bases and J dropped 15 bases, with 15 bases sitting between them. Germline-derived CDR1 and CDR2 are MDHEN and SYDVKM. The CDR3 runs to 13 residues. CDR3 sequence reads: CASSFPMFEGLHF. In DNA form, the CDR3 reads TGTGCCAGCAGTTTTCCCATGTTTGAGGGCCTCCACTTT.

The count of this clonotype is one. A much larger clone differs from this one at a single base, so this may be a read error. The J gene is TRBJ2-7, the V gene TRBV28; TRBD1 is a possible D gene (6 bases). The CDR3 loop spans 15 amino acids. Germline CDR1 MDHEN, CDR2 SYDVKM. The CDR3 loop reads CATSSPPTGNYEQYF. Written as DNA, the CDR3 is TGTGCCACCAGTTCCCCCCCCACAGGGAACTACGAGCAGTACTTC.

The chain carries TRBV9 and TRBJ1-1; 7 nucleotides line up with TRBD1. Germline lookup yields CDR1 SGDLS and CDR2 YYNGEE. The length of the CDR3 is 17 residues. V shed 3 bases, J shed 2 bases, and the junction held 13 bases outside the gene matches. The CDR3 DNA reads as TGTGCCAGCAGCGGAGGGACAGAGATGTTCCAAAACACTGAAGCTTTCTTT. It translates to CASSGGTEMFQNTEAFF.

Judged by abundance, this clonotype is large. This sequence joins TRBV25-1 and TRBJ1-5; D gene unclear. The V gene lost 1 base and the J gene lost 5 bases, with 6 bases spanning the gap. The CDR3 is 13 residues long. The germline CDR1 and CDR2 sequences are MGHDK and SYGVNS. CDR3 loop: CASSEFVDQPQHF. The DNA of the CDR3 is TGTGCCAGCAGTGAATTCGTCGATCAGCCCCAGCATTTT.

By frequency in the sample, this clonotype is medium-sized (0.01 to 0.1%). J is TRBJ2-3 and V is TRBV10-3, with TRBD2 matching over 14 bases. The CDR3 runs 14 residues. The germline V gene encodes CDR1 ENHRY and CDR2 SYGVKD. V shed 6 bases, J shed 5 bases, and the junction held 1 base outside the gene matches. CDR3 DNA sequence: TGTGCCATCAGAGGACTAGCGGGAGGAGATACGCAGTATTTT. Amino acids: CAIRGLAGGDTQYF.

The chain has TRBV2 and TRBJ2-3; no reliable D call. The V gene's germline CDR1 is SNHLY and CDR2 FYNNEI. The ends were cut back, 6 bases at V and 2 bases at J, with 9 bases in the middle. The CDR3 has 13 amino acids. CDR3 in amino acids: CASREPATDTQYF. The CDR3 coding sequence is TGTGCCAGCAGAGAACCCGCCACAGATACGCAGTATTTT.

The genes are TRBV18 and TRBJ2-6, with unresolved D. The CDR3 has 17 amino acids. Deletions cut 2 bases from V and 4 bases from J, with 15 bases between. Germline CDR1 is KGHSH and CDR2 is LQKENI. The CDR3 loop reads CASSPGWDLSGANVLTF. DNA for the CDR3: TGTGCCAGCTCACCAGGATGGGATCTGTCAGGGGCCAACGTCCTGACTTTC.

This clonotype is labeled as large. The rearrangement uses TRBV12-3 or TRBV12-4 and TRBJ2-7, with D perhaps TRBD1 (7 bases). Trimming left V 3 bases short and J 4 bases short, with 13 bases between. The CDR3 runs 14 residues. The CDR3 region has the DNA TGTGCCAGCAGTTTTCCGGCAGGGGGGTACGAGCAGTACTTC. Its translation is CASSFPAGGYEQYF.

This clonotype was seen only a few times. This chain connects TRBV11-2 to TRBJ2-7, with D tentatively TRBD1 or TRBD2 (6 bases each). The CDR3 contains 18 residues. V was cut by 3 bases and J by 3 bases, with 24 bases left in between. Germline values: CDR1 SGHAT, CDR2 FQNNGV. The CDR3 loop is CASSLSTSRGALLYEQYF. The CDR3, as DNA: TGTGCCAGCAGCTTGTCTACGAGTAGGGGGGCCTTACTCTACGAGCAGTACTTC. Full variable domain (missing parts from reference TRBV11-2 and TRBJ2-7): EAGVAQSPRYKIIEKRQSVAFWCNPISGHATLYWYQQILGQGPKLLIQFQNNGVVDDSQLPKDRFSAERLKGVDSTLKIQPAKLEDSAVYLCASSLSTSRGALLYEQYFGPGTRLTVT.

This clonotype was detected a few times. The chain combines TRBV19 with TRBJ2-3; maybe TRBD2 (5 bases). The germline V gene encodes CDR1 LNHDA and CDR2 SQIVND (reference sequence). Trimming cost V 6 bases and J 1 base, with 14 bases left between them. This CDR3 has 15 residues. The CDR3 DNA sequence: TGTGCCAGTAGCGCGCCAGGAGGCGGCACAGATACGCAGTATTTT. This sequence encodes CASSAPGGGTDTQYF.

This clonotype was recorded a few times. The V gene is TRBV11-3, the J gene TRBJ2-7, with TRBD2 matching over 12 bases. With V trimmed by 5 bases and J by 3 bases, 5 bases remained unmatched. The germline V gene encodes CDR1 SGHNT and CDR2 YENEEA. The CDR3 is made up of 15 amino acids. CDR3 loop: CASSPGTSGRYEQYF. CDR3 nucleotides: TGTGCCAGCAGCCCCGGGACTAGCGGGCGCTACGAGCAGTACTTC.

Within the sample, this clonotype is medium-sized. The CDR3: CASRLGTFSSYNSPLHF. The CDR3 DNA reads as TGTGCCAGCAGACTCGGGACGTTCAGCTCCTATAATTCACCCCTCCACTTT. This chain links TRBV2 with TRBJ1-6, with D perhaps matching TRBD1 (5 bases). The CDR3 is 17 residues long. The germline CDR1 and CDR2 sequences are SNHLY and FYNNEI. V shed 6 bases and J shed 0 bases, with 15 bases lying between them. Together with reference TRBV2 and TRBJ1-6, the CDR3 gives the full variable domain: EPEVTQTPSHQVTQMGQEVILRCVPISNHLYFYWYRQILGQKVEFLVSFYNNEISEKSEIFDDQFSVERPDGSNFTLKIRSTKLEDSAMYFCASRLGTFSSYNSPLHFGNGTRLTVT.

The rearrangement links TRBV12-3 or TRBV12-4 to TRBJ1-2; D is ambiguous. The CDR3 totals 12 residues. V was trimmed by 5 bases and J by 10 bases, leaving 14 bases between them. CDR3: CASSPTVFVYTF. The CDR3 DNA is TGTGCCAGCAGTCCCACAGTGTTCGTCTACACCTTC.

As to this clonotype: This may stem from a read error, because a much larger clone lies one nucleotide away. The gene calls are TRBV20-1 and TRBJ2-7; a possible D gene is TRBD2 (5 bases). The CDR3 is 15 residues long. Trimming left V 1 base short and J 2 bases short, with 15 bases between. Per germline, CDR1 DFQATT and CDR2 SNEGSKA (reference sequence). The CDR3 is CSARGKVEGPYEQYF. CDR3 nucleotide sequence: TGCAGTGCTAGAGGTAAAGTAGAGGGTCCCTACGAGCAGTACTTC.

Sample share makes this clonotype large. The gene calls are TRBV27 and TRBJ1-1; D is perhaps TRBD1 (5 bases). This CDR3 contains 14 residues. Trimming left V 3 bases short and J 0 bases short, with 8 bases between. Germline CDR1 MNHEY, CDR2 SMNVEV (reference sequence). The CDR3 DNA reads as TGTGCCAGCAGTTTGGACACGGTGAACACTGAAGCTTTCTTT. This codes for CASSLDTVNTEAFF.

A word on this clonotype: A much larger clone lies one base from this, so it may be a read error. V usage is TRBV5-6 and J usage is TRBJ1-1; D is possibly TRBD1 (5 bases). Trimming took 4 bases from V and 2 from J, leaving 12 bases between them. This CDR3 contains 14 residues. CDR1 and CDR2 from the germline V gene are SGHDT and YYEEEE. The CDR3: CASSIQGANTEAFF. DNA for the CDR3: TGTGCCAGCAGCATACAAGGGGCAAACACTGAAGCTTTCTTT.

Judged by abundance, this clonotype is medium-sized. This chain joins TRBV5-1 and TRBJ2-1; D possibly matches TRBD1 or TRBD2 (5 bases each). Germline lookup yields CDR1 SGHRS and CDR2 YFSETQ. The CDR3 contains 12 residues. Trimming took off 4 bases at V and 16 bases at J, with 18 bases between the two ends. In DNA form, the CDR3 reads TGCGCCAGCAGCATGGGACCGACCTCAGTTTTCTTC. It is translated as CASSMGPTSVFF.

In this sample, this clonotype is medium-sized. A much larger clonotype is one base distant, so this may be a read error. This chain's CDR3 is CAISWARGNEQFF. Written as DNA, the CDR3 is TGTGCCATCAGCTGGGCACGGGGGAATGAGCAGTTCTTC. V and J are TRBV5-4 and TRBJ2-1; D might be TRBD2 (6 bases). The CDR3 consists of 13 residues. In germline, CDR1 is SGHNT, CDR2 YYREEE (reference sequence).

This clonotype is termed medium-sized (0.01 to 0.1%). This sequence joins TRBV7-2 and TRBJ2-1, with TRBD2 identical over 8 bases. J was trimmed by 6 bases and V by 5 bases; bases with no gene match: 9. The CDR3 is 15 amino acids. Germline V gene data show CDR1 as SGHTA and CDR2 as FQGNSA. CDR3 residues: CASSPPGTRSNEQFF. CDR3 nucleotides: TGTGCCAGCAGCCCCCCCGGGACTAGAAGCAATGAGCAGTTCTTC.

The chain links TRBV7-2 to TRBJ2-1; 12 bases map to TRBD2. The CDR3 totals 17 residues. Germline V gene data show CDR1 as SGHTA and CDR2 as FQGNSA. V was clipped by 1 base and J by 3 bases; unmatched bases: 4. CDR3 residues: CASSLGATSGGYNEQFF. CDR3 DNA sequence: TGTGCCAGCAGCTTAGGGGCGACTAGCGGGGGCTACAATGAGCAGTTCTTC. The full variable domain, in which reference TRBV7-2 and TRBJ2-1 provide the parts outside the CDR3, is GAGVSQSPSNKVTEKGKDVELRCDPISGHTALYWYRQSLGQGLEFLIYFQGNSAPDKSGLPSDRFSAERTGGSVSTLTIQRTQQEDSAVYLCASSLGATSGGYNEQFFGPGTRLTVL.

Remarks on this clonotype: This may arise from a read error, as a much more abundant clone is one base away. The chain links TRBV7-2 to TRBJ2-5; D gene ambiguous. The V gene's germline CDR1 is SGHTA and CDR2 FQGNSA. V gave up 5 bases and J gave up 3 bases, with 10 bases separating them. The CDR3 runs 13 residues. The CDR3 is CASSPQTEETQYF. In DNA form, the CDR3 reads TGTGCCAGCAGCCCCCAGACGGAAGAGACCCAGTACTTC.

This clonotype was recorded a few times. The chain has TRBV4-3 and TRBJ1-5; D unclear. CDR3 length equals 15 residues. CDR1 is LGHNA and CDR2 is YSLEER in the germline V gene. V was shortened by 1 base and J by 6 bases, with 13 bases between the two germline ends. The CDR3 nucleotides are TGCGCCAGCAGCCAAGTATGGGCGGGTACTCAGCCCCAGCATTTT. Residues: CASSQVWAGTQPQHF.

As to this clonotype: The junction departs from germline at one end; a sequencing error may be responsible. This chain connects TRBV27 to TRBJ2-1; D may be TRBD2 (6 bases). This CDR3 is 15 amino acids long. Germline V gene data show CDR1 as MNHEY and CDR2 as SMNVEV (reference sequence). DNA for the CDR3: TGTGCCAGCAGTCCTCTGGGTGGGGGGTCGGATGAGCAGCTCTTC. Residues: CASSPLGGGSDEQLF.